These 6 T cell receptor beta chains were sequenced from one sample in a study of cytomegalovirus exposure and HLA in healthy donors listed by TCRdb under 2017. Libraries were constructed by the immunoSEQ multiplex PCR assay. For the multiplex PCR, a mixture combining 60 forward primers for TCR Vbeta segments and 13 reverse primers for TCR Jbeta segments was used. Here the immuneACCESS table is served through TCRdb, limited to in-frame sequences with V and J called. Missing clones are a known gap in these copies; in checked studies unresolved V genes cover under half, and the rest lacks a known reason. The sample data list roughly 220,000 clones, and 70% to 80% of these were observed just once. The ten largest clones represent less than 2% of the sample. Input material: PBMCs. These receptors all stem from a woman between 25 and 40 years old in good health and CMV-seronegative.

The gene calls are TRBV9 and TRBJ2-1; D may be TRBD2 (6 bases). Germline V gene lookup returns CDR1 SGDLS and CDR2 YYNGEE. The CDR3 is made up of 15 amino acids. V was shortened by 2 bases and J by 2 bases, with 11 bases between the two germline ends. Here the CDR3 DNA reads TGTGCCAGCAGCGTTAGCGGATCAGCCTACAATGAGCAGTTCTTC. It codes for CASSVSGSAYNEQFF.

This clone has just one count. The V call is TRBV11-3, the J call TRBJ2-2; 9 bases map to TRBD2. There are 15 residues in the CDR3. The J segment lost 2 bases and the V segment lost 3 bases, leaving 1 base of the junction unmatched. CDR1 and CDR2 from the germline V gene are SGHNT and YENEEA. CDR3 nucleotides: TGTGCCAGCAGCTTTAGCGGGGGAAACACCGGGGAGCTGTTTTTT. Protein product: CASSFSGGNTGELFF.

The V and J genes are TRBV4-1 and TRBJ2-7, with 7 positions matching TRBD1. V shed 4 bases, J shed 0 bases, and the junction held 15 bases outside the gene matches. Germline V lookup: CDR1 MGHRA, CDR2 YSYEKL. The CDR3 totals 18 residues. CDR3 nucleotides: TGCGCCAGCAGCCCCCTCTTAGGACAGGAGATGACCTCCTACGAGCAGTACTTC. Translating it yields CASSPLLGQEMTSYEQYF.

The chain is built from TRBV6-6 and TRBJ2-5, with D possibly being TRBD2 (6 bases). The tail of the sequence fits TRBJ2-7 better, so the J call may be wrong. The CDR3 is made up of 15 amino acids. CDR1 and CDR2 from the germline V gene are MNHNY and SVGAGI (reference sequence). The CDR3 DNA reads TGTGCCAGCAGTCCTCGACAGACTAGCTCCTACGAGCAGTACTTC. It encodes CASSPRQTSSYEQYF.

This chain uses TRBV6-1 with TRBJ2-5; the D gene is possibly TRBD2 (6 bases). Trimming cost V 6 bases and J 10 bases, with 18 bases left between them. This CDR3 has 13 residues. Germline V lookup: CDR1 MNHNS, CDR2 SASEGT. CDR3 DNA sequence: TGTGCCAGCAGCGCTCCGGGACTCTGGGACCAGTACTTC. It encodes CASSAPGLWDQYF.

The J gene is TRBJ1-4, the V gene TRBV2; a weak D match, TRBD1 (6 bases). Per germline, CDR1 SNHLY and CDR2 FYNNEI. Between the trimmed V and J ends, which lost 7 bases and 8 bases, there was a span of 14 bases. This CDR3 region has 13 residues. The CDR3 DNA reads TGTGCCAGCACGGGGGGCAAGGGGGAAAAACTGTTTTTT. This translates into CASTGGKGEKLFF.